This passage covers 28 T cell receptor beta chains from one sample sequenced in a study of human T cells and chemical hapten exposure. TCRdb passed the RACE reads through MiXCR, listing each CDR3 protein once. The table has roughly 120,000 distinct CDR3 sequences, 12% seen once. As to time point: patch test 1, 2 weeks after DPC sensitization. Regarding treatment: therapeutic diphenylcyclopropenone sensitization with weekly scalp DPC. Sequenced here: whole blood, sampled in connection with sensitization to the hapten diphenylcyclopropenone (DPC). The receptor set was obtained from a woman in her forties or fifties with alopecia areata. Some clones in this sample may be carry-over from other donors' samples.

This clonotype was seen repeatedly, ten times or more. The chain is built from TRBV6-2 or TRBV6-3 and TRBJ2-7; 9 bases match TRBD1. Germline V gene data show CDR1 as MNHEY and CDR2 as SVGEGT. The CDR3 has 15 amino acids. J gave up 4 bases and V 7 bases, and 11 bases lay outside the gene matches. The CDR3 DNA sequence: TGTGCCAGCAACTCTCGAGGGACAGGGAAATACGAGCAGTACTTC. Protein product: CASNSRGTGKYEQYF.

The chain joins TRBV12-2 to TRBJ1-2. TRBV12-2 is classified as a pseudogene. The CDR3 sequence is 15 residues long. The CDR3 sequence: CASRLEGFSTYGYTF. CDR3 DNA: TGTGCAAGTCGCTTAGAAGGTTTTTCGACCTATGGCTACACCTTC.

This clonotype ranks as medium-sized. The chain employs TRBV29-1 and TRBJ2-1, with no clear D. The CDR3 totals 15 residues. The V gene's germline CDR1 is SQVTM and CDR2 ANQGSEA. Trimming took off 0 bases at V and 3 bases at J, with 12 bases between the two ends. The CDR3 here is CSVEEMAVSYNEQFF. The CDR3 nucleotides are TGCAGCGTTGAAGAAATGGCGGTGAGCTACAATGAGCAGTTCTTC.

The chain couples TRBV29-1 to TRBJ2-2, with 7 bases matching TRBD2. J gave up 1 base and V 6 bases, and 5 bases lay outside the gene matches. Germline V gives CDR1 SQVTM, CDR2 ANQGSEA. This CDR3 contains 14 residues. CDR3 DNA sequence: TGCAGCGTCCCAGGGAGGGGGAACACCGGGGAGCTGTTTTTT. Protein: CSVPGRGNTGELFF.

The chain joins TRBV5-1 to TRBJ2-3; D call uncertain. This CDR3 has 15 amino acids. Germline-derived CDR1 and CDR2 are SGHRS and YFSETQ. V lost 0 bases and J lost 5, with 13 bases in between. The CDR3 DNA is TGCGCCAGCAGCTTGGCCCGAGTAGAGAGAGATACGCAGTATTTT. Its translation: CASSLARVERDTQYF.

V and J are TRBV28 and TRBJ2-7; the match to TRBD1 covers 7 bases. With 3 bases clipped from V and 3 bases from J, the junction kept 5 bases outside the gene matches. CDR3 length: 14 amino acids. The germline CDR1 and CDR2 sequences are MDHEN and SYDVKM. CDR3 sequence reads: CASSLSGQSYEQYF. The CDR3, as DNA: TGTGCCAGCAGTTTGTCGGGACAGAGCTACGAGCAGTACTTC.

This clonotype turned up a few times. The chain is built from TRBV7-9 and TRBJ2-5, with D unresolved. V shed 1 base and J shed 3 bases, with 12 bases lying between them. The germline V gene encodes CDR1 SEHNR and CDR2 FQNEAQ (reference sequence). The CDR3 runs 15 residues. The CDR3 bases are TGTGCCAGCAGCTTAGAGTCGGGCAGAAAAGAGACCCAGTACTTC. It specifies CASSLESGRKETQYF.

This clonotype was picked up a small number of times. The rearrangement uses TRBV28 and TRBJ2-5, with unresolved D. There are 10 residues in the CDR3. V was clipped by 8 bases and J by 4 bases, with 5 bases between them. Germline-derived CDR1 and CDR2 are MDHEN and SYDVKM. The CDR3 DNA reads as TGTGCCAGCCAAGGAGAGACCCAGTACTTC. Amino acids: CASQGETQYF. The full variable domain, rest sourced from reference TRBV28 and TRBJ2-5, is DVKVTQSSRYLVKRTGEKVFLECVQDMDHENMFWYRQDPGLGLRLIYFSYDVKMKEKGDIPEGYSVSREKKERFSLILESASTNQTSMYLCASQGETQYFGPGTRLLVL.

This clonotype was seen only a few times. This chain connects TRBV6-2 or TRBV6-3 to TRBJ2-7, with TRBD2 identical over 11 bases. With V trimmed by 2 bases and J by 3 bases, 0 bases remained unmatched. This CDR3 comprises 14 residues. The germline CDR1 and CDR2 sequences are MNHEY and SVGEGT. CDR3 protein: CASSYGTSGYEQYF. The CDR3 DNA reads as TGTGCCAGCAGTTACGGGACTAGCGGCTACGAGCAGTACTTC.

The chain has TRBV6-2 or TRBV6-3 and TRBJ2-7; 9 bases are a match to TRBD2. Germline trimming cut 0 bases from V and 0 bases from J; bases unmatched to any gene: 6. Per germline, CDR1 MNHEY and CDR2 SVGEGT. This CDR3 has 17 amino acids. For the CDR3, the DNA is TGTGCCAGCAGTTACTCTTTTCGCGGGGGGGACTCCTACGAGCAGTACTTC. Translated: CASSYSFRGGDSYEQYF.

This clonotype was seen ten or more times. Here the CDR3 reads CASSKTGTFTEAFF. In DNA form, the CDR3 reads TGTGCCAGCAGTAAAACAGGCACTTTCACTGAAGCTTTCTTT. The genes are TRBV27 and TRBJ1-1; a possible D gene is TRBD1 (5 bases). Per germline, CDR1 MNHEY and CDR2 SMNVEV (reference sequence). CDR3 length: 14 amino acids. Trimming shortened V by 5 bases and J by 4 bases, and 14 bases separated the two germline ends.

A few counts support this clonotype. The chain has TRBV5-1 and TRBJ2-5, with 7 bases fitting TRBD1. The V gene end was trimmed by 4 bases and the J gene end by 3 bases; junction bases not matched to a gene: 3. CDR1 is SGHRS and CDR2 is YFSETQ in the germline V gene. The CDR3 runs 13 residues. CDR3 sequence (DNA): TGCGCCAGCAGCAGGGACAGTAAAGAGACCCAGTACTTC. This encodes CASSRDSKETQYF.

The rearrangement links TRBV2 to TRBJ2-1; the D is unclear. This CDR3 spans 11 amino acids. Trimming stripped 3 bases from V and 11 bases from J, with 8 bases between. From germline, CDR1 is SNHLY and CDR2 FYNNEI. The CDR3 DNA follows: TGTGCCAGCAGTGATGAGTTTAAGCAGTTCTTC. Its translation is CASSDEFKQFF.

This chain joins TRBV4-1 and TRBJ2-1; 7 nucleotides agree with TRBD1. V shed 4 bases and J 0 bases; nucleotides not matched to a gene: 3. Looked up from germline, CDR1 is MGHRA and CDR2 is YSYEKL. This CDR3 contains 15 residues. In nucleotides, the CDR3 is TGCGCCAGCAGCCCCCGGACAGGCTCCTACAATGAGCAGTTCTTC. Translating gives CASSPRTGSYNEQFF.

The chain recombines TRBV5-4 with TRBJ2-7, with 10 nucleotides matching TRBD1. CDR3 length equals 13 residues. Trimming at V came to 5 bases and at J to 5 bases, leaving 4 bases not matched to a gene. Germline CDR1 and CDR2: SGHNT and YYREEE (reference sequence). The CDR3 loop is CASSSGTGDEQYF. The CDR3 region has the DNA TGTGCCAGCAGTTCCGGGACAGGGGACGAGCAGTACTTC.

The V and J genes are TRBV6-4 and TRBJ2-3, with 10 bases that match TRBD2. The germline V gene encodes CDR1 MRHNA and CDR2 SNTAGT. Unmatched junction bases numbered 7, after V lost 4 bases and J lost 6 bases. This CDR3 has 15 amino acids. CDR3 bases: TGTGCCAGCAGTGTGGGGCTAGCGGGAGACGATACGCAGTATTTT. This sequence encodes CASSVGLAGDDTQYF.

V usage is TRBV27 and J usage is TRBJ2-7, with 9 positions matching TRBD1. Germline assignment: CDR1 MNHEY and CDR2 SMNVEV (reference sequence). The V gene end was trimmed by 5 bases and the J gene end by 2 bases; junction bases not matched to a gene: 4. The CDR3 length is 14 residues. CDR3 nucleotide sequence: TGTGCCAGCAGTCCCCGACAGGGGGCCTACGAGCAGTACTTC. This translates into CASSPRQGAYEQYF.

This clonotype occurred many times. The chain uses TRBV7-2 and TRBJ2-5; possible D gene TRBD2, 6 bases. The CDR3 contains 14 residues. From germline, CDR1 is SGHTA and CDR2 FQGNSA. Between the trimmed V and J ends, which lost 1 base and 2 bases, there was a span of 8 bases. The CDR3 DNA sequence: TGTGCCAGCAGCTTAGAGGGAGGACAAGAGACCCAGTACTTC. Amino acids: CASSLEGGQETQYF.

This clonotype was picked up a small number of times. In DNA form, the CDR3 reads TGCGCCAGCAATACGGGACAGGGCCAAGAGACCCAGTACTTC. Translating gives CASNTGQGQETQYF. V gene TRBV5-1 combines with J gene TRBJ2-5; 9 positions match TRBD1. Germline V gene lookup returns CDR1 SGHRS and CDR2 YFSETQ. With V trimmed by 6 bases and J by 1 base, 4 bases remained unmatched. CDR3 length equals 14 residues.

This clonotype was counted ten times or more. The CDR3 loop is CASSAGTGRLGTQYF. The CDR3 DNA reads as TGTGCCAGCAGCGCCGGGACAGGTCGTCTAGGGACCCAGTACTTC. J is TRBJ2-5 and V is TRBV7-2; 8 bases line up with TRBD1. Germline V gene data show CDR1 as SGHTA and CDR2 as FQGNSA. The CDR3 spans 15 residues. V shed 5 bases, J shed 7 bases, and the junction held 12 bases outside the gene matches. Variable domain in full (rest from reference TRBV7-2 and TRBJ2-5): GAGVSQSPSNKVTEKGKDVELRCDPISGHTALYWYRQSLGQGLEFLIYFQGNSAPDKSGLPSDRFSAERTGGSVSTLTIQRTQQEDSAVYLCASSAGTGRLGTQYFGPGTRLLVL.

This clonotype was counted between two and nine times. The chain joins TRBV7-6 to TRBJ1-3; D might be TRBD1 (5 bases). Per germline, CDR1 SGHVS and CDR2 FNYEAQ. The length of the CDR3 is 18 residues. V shed 0 bases and J shed 0 bases, with 15 bases lying between them. This CDR3 is CASSLAYVGAVSGNTIYF. The CDR3 nucleotides read TGTGCCAGCAGCTTAGCTTATGTTGGGGCAGTCTCTGGAAACACCATATATTTT.

There are a few counts of this clonotype. This chain links TRBV7-9 with TRBJ1-2; 11 bases line up with TRBD1. Trimming removed 5 bases from V and 5 bases from J; junction bases left unmatched: 4. Germline CDR1 SEHNR, CDR2 FQNEAQ (reference sequence). CDR3 length: 14 amino acids. CDR3 coding DNA: TGTGCCAGCAGCCGGGGACAGGGGGATTATGGCTACACCTTC. This sequence encodes CASSRGQGDYGYTF.

The chain recombines TRBV28 with TRBJ2-4; TRBD2 matches 9 bases. CDR1 is MDHEN, CDR2 SYDVKM, per germline. This CDR3 spans 12 amino acids. The J segment lost 6 bases and the V segment lost 6 bases, leaving 0 bases of the junction unmatched. CDR3 coding DNA: TGTGCCAGCAGACTAGCGGGAAACATTCAGTACTTC. It encodes CASRLAGNIQYF.

V gene TRBV3-1 combines with J gene TRBJ1-2; D possibly corresponds to TRBD1 (6 bases). The CDR3 sequence is 14 residues long. The germline V and J ends were trimmed by 2 bases and 8 bases, with 15 bases remaining between them. CDR1 is LGHDT and CDR2 is YNNKEL in the germline V gene (reference sequence). The DNA for the CDR3 is TGTGCCAGCAGCCAACTCCAGGGGCGTGACGGCTACACCTTC. This sequence encodes CASSQLQGRDGYTF.

In its sample, this clonotype was seen many times. The genes are TRBV28 and TRBJ2-1, with D unresolved. The CDR3 is 12 residues long. The germline CDR1 and CDR2 sequences are MDHEN and SYDVKM. The V and J ends lost 8 bases and 5 bases respectively, with 10 bases between them. CDR3 nucleotides: TGTGCCAGCGTTAACAGCCACAATGAGCAGTTCTTC. Translation: CASVNSHNEQFF.

This clonotype was recorded many times. The CDR3 nucleotides read TGCGCCAGCAGCCAAGATACTGTGCTAAGCTCCTATAATTCACCCCTCCACTTT. Its protein product is CASSQDTVLSSYNSPLHF. The V and J genes are TRBV4-3 and TRBJ1-6; D is ambiguous. Trimming pared 0 bases from V and 0 bases from J, leaving 12 bases between. The germline gives CDR1 LGHNA, CDR2 YSLEER. This CDR3 is built from 18 residues.

This clonotype was recorded many times. J is TRBJ2-1 and V is TRBV7-2; D unresolved. Germline V gene lookup returns CDR1 SGHTA and CDR2 FQGNSA. The CDR3 is 17 amino acids. Trimming removed 0 bases at V and 0 bases at J, with 12 bases between. CDR3 DNA: TGTGCCAGCAGCTTAGCCCCATTAAGGGACTCCTACAATGAGCAGTTCTTC. It translates to CASSLAPLRDSYNEQFF.

The table lists this clonotype with many counts. The V gene is TRBV11-2, the J gene TRBJ2-5, with D maybe TRBD2 (5 bases). The CDR3 runs 16 residues. Germline-derived CDR1 and CDR2 are SGHAT and FQNNGV. V was cut by 1 base and J by 1 base, with 13 bases left in between. In DNA form, the CDR3 reads TGTGCCAGCAGCTTAGTAAGTGGGAGCCGCCAAGAGACCCAGTACTTC. The encoded protein is CASSLVSGSRQETQYF.